This entry lists 30 T cell receptor beta chains sequenced from one sample in a study of regulatory dendritic cells for organ transplantation. The data were produced by immunoSEQ multiplex PCR, yet TCRdb's version contains in-frame clones alone and is incomplete. Of 18,000 or so clones listed, more than 60% are singletons. CFSE-labeled sorted T cells met regulatory or mature dendritic cells for around 5 days. These TCRs' antigens remain unknown. The sequenced sample was memory CD4+ T cells from blood cultured with regulatory dendritic cells. The subset was: CD45RO+ memory T cells. The receptors here all came from a human donor in good health.

In this sample, this clone turned up a few times. This rearrangement joins TRBV2 to TRBJ1-6; TRBD1 matches 8 bases. CDR3 length equals 14 residues. V was clipped by 11 bases and J by 10 bases; unmatched bases: 13. Per germline, CDR1 SNHLY and CDR2 FYNNEI. The CDR3 sequence is CAGSGQGSNSPLHF. Here the CDR3 DNA reads TGTGCCGGATCCGGACAGGGTAGCAACTCACCCCTCCACTTT.

There are a few counts of this clone. V usage is TRBV11-1 and J usage is TRBJ1-1; the match to TRBD1 covers 7 bases. The V and J ends lost 5 bases and 5 bases, in that order; junction bases with no gene match: 11. The CDR3 runs to 15 residues. CDR1 is SGHAT and CDR2 is FQDESV in the germline V gene (reference sequence). The CDR3 region has the DNA TGTGCCAGCAGCAATGACAGGGTGGGGTGGACTGAAGCTTTCTTT. Translation gives CASSNDRVGWTEAFF.

This clone was detected only once. The chain has TRBV11-2 and TRBJ1-2; D unresolved. The CDR3 has 13 amino acids. V shed 2 bases and J shed 6 bases, with 10 bases lying between them. Per germline, CDR1 SGHAT and CDR2 FQNNGV. CDR3 DNA: TGTGCCAGCAGCTTAATTATGGACGATGGCTACACCTTC. Amino acid sequence: CASSLIMDDGYTF.

This clone was recorded a few times. The chain's CDR3 is CASSEGSGTRLETQYF. The DNA of the CDR3 is TGCGCCAGCAGTGAGGGATCCGGGACGAGGTTGGAGACCCAGTACTTC. V and J are TRBV10-1 and TRBJ2-5, with D perhaps being TRBD1 or TRBD2 (5 bases each). The CDR3 totals 16 residues. V was pared by 2 bases and J by 5 bases, with 18 bases between. CDR1 WNHNN and CDR2 SYGVQD come from the germline V gene (reference sequence).

The chain links TRBV7-2 to TRBJ2-3; possible D gene TRBD2, 6 bases. Trimming left V 1 base short and J 4 bases short, with 9 bases between. The CDR3 is made up of 14 amino acids. Germline lookup yields CDR1 SGHTA and CDR2 FQGNSA. The DNA for the CDR3 is TGTGCCAGCAGCTTAGATAGCGGCCCAGATACGCAGTATTTT. This encodes CASSLDSGPDTQYF.

This clone has only a few counts. The chain uses TRBV18 and TRBJ1-3; D remains ambiguous. The V end was cut by 3 bases, the J end by 0 bases, with 9 bases between. Germline CDR1 reads KGHSH; CDR2 reads LQKENI. The CDR3 has 15 amino acids. The CDR3 coding sequence is TGTGCCAGCTCACCTTCTGCGATCTCTGGAAACACCATATATTTT. Translating it yields CASSPSAISGNTIYF.

This clone was recorded once. The genes are TRBV6-1 and TRBJ2-7; no clear D gene. Germline assignment: CDR1 MNHNS and CDR2 SASEGT. The CDR3 loop spans 16 amino acids. V dropped 3 bases and J dropped 0 bases, with 15 bases sitting between them. DNA of the CDR3: TGTGCCAGCAGTGACCGAAGATGGGGTTCCTCCTACGAGCAGTACTTC. Translating gives CASSDRRWGSSYEQYF.

The V gene is TRBV4-2, the J gene TRBJ2-2; D is unclear. The CDR3 spans 15 residues. Germline V CDR1 and CDR2: LGHNA, YNFKEQ. V was clipped by 0 bases and J by 2 bases, with 7 bases between them. The CDR3, as DNA: TGTGCCAGCAGCCAAGATTGGCTAAACACCGGGGAGCTGTTTTTT. Residues: CASSQDWLNTGELFF.

V usage is TRBV5-4 and J usage is TRBJ2-3, with 7 bases aligning to TRBD2. The CDR3 runs 16 residues. Trimming at V came to 4 bases and at J to 3 bases, leaving 11 bases not matched to a gene. From germline, CDR1 is SGHNT and CDR2 YYREEE (reference sequence). The CDR3 sequence: CASSPDLGTTTDTQYF. In nucleotides, the CDR3 is TGTGCCAGCAGCCCCGACCTCGGGACTACAACAGATACGCAGTATTTT.

J is TRBJ2-6 and V is TRBV27, with D perhaps TRBD1 (7 bases). The CDR3 runs 19 residues. Per germline, CDR1 MNHEY and CDR2 SMNVEV (reference sequence). Deletions cut 5 bases from V and 0 bases from J, with 20 bases between. The CDR3 nucleotides are TGTGCCAGCAGTCCCGCGGGACAGAAGAAATACTCTGGGGCCAACGTCCTGACTTTC. It codes for CASSPAGQKKYSGANVLTF.

The J gene is TRBJ1-2, the V gene TRBV27; TRBD1 is a possible D gene (5 bases). The CDR3 runs to 14 residues. V was trimmed by 0 bases and J by 8 bases, leaving 13 bases between them. Per germline, CDR1 MNHEY and CDR2 SMNVEV (reference sequence). The CDR3 DNA reads TGTGCCAGCAGTTTATCAAGGGACGTCGTGGGCTACACCTTC. It translates to CASSLSRDVVGYTF.

The chain links TRBV11-2 to TRBJ2-3; no definite D call. Germline CDR1 SGHAT, CDR2 FQNNGV. This CDR3 is built from 13 residues. V lost 6 bases, J lost 1 base, and 8 bases lay in between. The DNA of the CDR3 is TGTGCCAGCAGTTTACACCGCACAGATACGCAGTATTTT. Protein: CASSLHRTDTQYF.

As concerns this clone: The same CDR3 arises from other DNA sequences in this sample as well. The rearrangement joins TRBV6-6 to TRBJ2-7; D is uncertain. Trimming pared 6 bases from V and 2 bases from J, leaving 17 bases between. The V gene's germline CDR1 is MNHNY and CDR2 SVGAGI (reference sequence). The CDR3 spans 15 residues. The CDR3 region has the DNA TGTGCCAGCAGGCAGGATAGGCAGCTTACCTACGAGCAGTACTTC. Its protein product is CASRQDRQLTYEQYF.

The chain has TRBV6-5 and TRBJ1-2, with 9 bases fitting TRBD1. This CDR3 is built from 12 residues. Unmatched junction bases numbered 1, after V lost 6 bases and J lost 5 bases. Germline assignment: CDR1 MNHEY and CDR2 SVGAGI. The CDR3 DNA sequence: TGTGCCAGCAGGACAGGGGGATATGGCTACACCTTC. Its protein is CASRTGGYGYTF.

The genes are TRBV4-3 and TRBJ1-4; no reliable D call. There are 16 residues in the CDR3. V shed 0 bases and J shed 8 bases, with 16 bases lying between them. The germline V gene has CDR1 LGHNA and CDR2 YSLEER. The CDR3 loop is CASSQEAYGVGEKLFF. The CDR3 DNA reads as TGCGCCAGCAGCCAAGAAGCCTACGGGGTAGGGGAAAAACTGTTTTTT.

The chain combines TRBV7-2 with TRBJ2-5; D is uncertain. V lost 5 bases, J lost 4 bases, and 14 bases lay in between. Looked up from germline, CDR1 is SGHTA and CDR2 is FQGNSA. There are 14 residues in the CDR3. CDR3 DNA: TGTGCCAGCAGCCCGTTCACGTTGGGAGAGACCCAGTACTTC. Translated: CASSPFTLGETQYF. The variable domain in full, completed from reference TRBV7-2 and TRBJ2-5, reads GAGVSQSPSNKVTEKGKDVELRCDPISGHTALYWYRQSLGQGLEFLIYFQGNSAPDKSGLPSDRFSAERTGGSVSTLTIQRTQQEDSAVYLCASSPFTLGETQYFGPGTRLLVL.

The chain employs TRBV7-9 and TRBJ2-1, with D perhaps matching TRBD2 (6 bases). From germline, CDR1 is SEHNR and CDR2 FQNEAQ (reference sequence). V was cut by 5 bases and J by 11 bases, with 19 bases left in between. The CDR3 spans 14 residues. The CDR3 nucleotides are TGTGCCAGCAGCATAGACCCTTTGGCGGGGAAGCAGTTCTTC. It specifies CASSIDPLAGKQFF.

This chain uses TRBV7-2 with TRBJ2-4; TRBD2 is a possible D gene (6 bases). V was trimmed by 0 bases and J by 0 bases, leaving 12 bases between them. The CDR3 length is 17 residues. Germline CDR1 and CDR2: SGHTA and FQGNSA. CDR3 nucleotides: TGTGCCAGCAGCTTAGCGGGACTTTATGGAGCCAAAAACATTCAGTACTTC. Its protein product is CASSLAGLYGAKNIQYF.

This chain joins TRBV6-5 and TRBJ1-6; D remains unclear. V lost 6 bases and J lost 0, with 9 bases in between. The CDR3 spans 15 residues. Germline V gene data show CDR1 as MNHEY and CDR2 as SVGAGI. The CDR3 nucleotides read TGTGCCAGCAGACTAGGCGTCTCCTATAATTCACCCCTCCACTTT. Residues: CASRLGVSYNSPLHF.

This clone was observed a handful of times. The rearrangement uses TRBV19 and TRBJ2-3, with 13 nucleotides matching TRBD2. The V segment lost 9 bases and the J segment 2 bases; nucleotides outside the gene matches: 8. In germline, CDR1 is LNHDA, CDR2 SQIVND (reference sequence). The CDR3 is 16 residues long. DNA for the CDR3: TGTGCCAGCACTCGGACTAGCGGGGGCTTCACAGATACGCAGTATTTT. It encodes CASTRTSGGFTDTQYF.

The chain combines TRBV6-4 with TRBJ1-1; 7 nucleotides line up with TRBD1. The CDR3 is 15 residues long. Germline CDR1 reads MRHNA; CDR2 reads SNTAGT. The ends lost 7 bases at V and 0 bases at J; junction bases unmatched: 8. In DNA, the CDR3 is TGTGCCAGCATGGGCTCTCAGGGGGTGAACACTGAAGCTTTCTTT. Translating it yields CASMGSQGVNTEAFF.

The chain employs TRBV5-1 and TRBJ2-3; no firm D call. This CDR3 has 12 amino acids. V dropped 3 bases and J dropped 3 bases, with 5 bases sitting between them. The V gene's germline CDR1 is SGHRS and CDR2 YFSETQ. CDR3 region: CASSSLTDTQYF. CDR3 nucleotide sequence: TGCGCCAGCAGCTCCCTAACAGATACGCAGTATTTT.

V and J are TRBV28 and TRBJ2-7, with D unclear. The CDR3 covers 11 residues. V was pared by 5 bases and J by 2 bases, with 4 bases between. CDR1 is MDHEN and CDR2 is SYDVKM in the germline V gene. CDR3 DNA sequence: TGTGCCAGCAGTGGAACCTACGAGCAGTACTTC. It yields the protein CASSGTYEQYF.

CDR3 amino acids: CASSLLAGGRTDTQYF. The DNA for the CDR3 is TGTGCCAGCAGCTTATTAGCGGGGGGTCGCACAGATACGCAGTATTTT. The chain links TRBV11-2 to TRBJ2-3; 10 bases line up with TRBD2. This CDR3 contains 16 residues. V lost 2 bases and J lost 1; bases outside the gene matches: 3. The germline gives CDR1 SGHAT, CDR2 FQNNGV.

The rearrangement uses TRBV28 and TRBJ1-1; D not certain. V was cut by 8 bases and J by 6 bases, with 16 bases left in between. There are 13 residues in the CDR3. CDR1 and CDR2 from the germline V gene are MDHEN and SYDVKM. CDR3 sequence reads: CASCDQASSEAFF. For the CDR3, the DNA is TGTGCCAGCTGTGACCAGGCTTCCTCTGAAGCTTTCTTT.

V usage is TRBV13 and J usage is TRBJ1-1; D ambiguous. The V and J ends lost 4 bases and 8 bases respectively, with 11 bases between them. The CDR3 extends over 12 amino acids. Germline-derived CDR1 and CDR2 are PRHDT and FYEKMQ (reference sequence). The CDR3: CASSSSFGEAFF. CDR3 bases: TGTGCCAGCAGCTCGTCTTTTGGGGAAGCTTTCTTT.

This chain connects TRBV18 to TRBJ2-3; D may be TRBD1 or TRBD2 (5 bases each). Germline CDR1 is KGHSH and CDR2 is LQKENI. The CDR3 runs 15 residues. The V end lost 5 bases, the J end lost 6 bases, and 18 bases lay between the germline ends. The chain's CDR3 is CASSSGTPAEDTQYF. The CDR3 DNA is TGTGCCAGCTCATCCGGGACCCCGGCGGAGGATACGCAGTATTTT.

This clone was counted only a few times. V usage is TRBV25-1 and J usage is TRBJ2-5; 9 nucleotides agree with TRBD1. Germline V gene data show CDR1 as MGHDK and CDR2 as SYGVNS. The CDR3 has 13 residues. V shed 7 bases and J 4 bases; nucleotides not matched to a gene: 4. CDR3 sequence: CASKTGGLETQYF. Written as DNA, the CDR3 is TGTGCCAGCAAGACAGGGGGGTTAGAGACCCAGTACTTC. Filled out from reference TRBV25-1 and TRBJ2-5, the complete variable domain reads EADIYQTPRYLVIGTGKKITLECSQTMGHDKMYWYQQDPGMELHLIHYSYGVNSTEKGDLSSESTVSRIRTEHFPLTLESARPSHTSQYLCASKTGGLETQYFGPGTRLLVL.

The chain recombines TRBV7-2 with TRBJ1-5; D ambiguous. The CDR3 is made up of 12 amino acids. Trimming removed 4 bases from V and 4 bases from J, with 5 bases in between. The germline V gene encodes CDR1 SGHTA and CDR2 FQGNSA. The CDR3 loop reads CASSSYNQPQHF. The CDR3 nucleotides read TGTGCCAGCAGCTCCTATAATCAGCCCCAGCATTTT.

The chain carries TRBV27 and TRBJ1-4, with D hard to call. CDR1 MNHEY and CDR2 SMNVEV come from the germline V gene (reference sequence). V lost 3 bases, J lost 0 bases, and 17 bases lay in between. The CDR3 contains 18 residues. The CDR3 here is CASSLGRGMGATNEKLFF. The CDR3 DNA sequence: TGTGCCAGCAGTTTGGGTAGAGGGATGGGAGCAACTAATGAAAAACTGTTTTTT.